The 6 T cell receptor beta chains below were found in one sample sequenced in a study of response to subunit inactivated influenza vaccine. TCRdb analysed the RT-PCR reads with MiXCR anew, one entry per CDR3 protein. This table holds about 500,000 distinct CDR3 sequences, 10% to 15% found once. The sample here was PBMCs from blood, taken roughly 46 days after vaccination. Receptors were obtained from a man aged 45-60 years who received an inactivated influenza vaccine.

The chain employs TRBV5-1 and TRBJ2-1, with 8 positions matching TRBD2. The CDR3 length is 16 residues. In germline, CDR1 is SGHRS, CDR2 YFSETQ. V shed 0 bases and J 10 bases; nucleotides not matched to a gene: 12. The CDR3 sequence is CASSLVTSGPVGEQFF. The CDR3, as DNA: TGCGCCAGCAGCTTGGTTACTAGCGGCCCCGTGGGGGAGCAGTTCTTC.

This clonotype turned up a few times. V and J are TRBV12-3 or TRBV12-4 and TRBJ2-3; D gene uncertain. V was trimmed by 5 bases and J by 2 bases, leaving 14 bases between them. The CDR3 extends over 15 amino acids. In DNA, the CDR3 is TGTGCCAGCAGTGCGTATAAAAACCCCACAGATACGCAGTATTTT. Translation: CASSAYKNPTDTQYF.

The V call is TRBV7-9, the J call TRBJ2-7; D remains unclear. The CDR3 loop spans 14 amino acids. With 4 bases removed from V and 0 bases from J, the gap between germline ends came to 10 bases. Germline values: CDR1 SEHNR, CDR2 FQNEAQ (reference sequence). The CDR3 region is CASSSTILSYEQYF. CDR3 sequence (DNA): TGTGCCAGCAGCTCTACTATTCTCTCCTACGAGCAGTACTTC.

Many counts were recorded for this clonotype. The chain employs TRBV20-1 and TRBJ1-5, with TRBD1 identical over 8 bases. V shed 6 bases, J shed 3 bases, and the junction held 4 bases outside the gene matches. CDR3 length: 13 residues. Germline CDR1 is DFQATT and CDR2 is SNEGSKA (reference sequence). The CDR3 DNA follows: TGCAGTGCGAGGGACAGGTCCAATCAGCCCCAGCATTTT. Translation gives CSARDRSNQPQHF.

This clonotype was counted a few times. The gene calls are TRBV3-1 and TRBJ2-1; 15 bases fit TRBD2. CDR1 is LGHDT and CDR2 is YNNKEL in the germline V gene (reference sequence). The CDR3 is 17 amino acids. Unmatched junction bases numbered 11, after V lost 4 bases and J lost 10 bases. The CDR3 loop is CASSRHSGTSGGPEQFF. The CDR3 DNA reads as TGTGCCAGCAGCCGTCATTCCGGGACTAGCGGGGGGCCAGAGCAGTTCTTC.

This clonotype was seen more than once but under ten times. CDR3 in amino acids: CASSLARTRGGGELFF. For the CDR3, the DNA is TGTGCCAGCAGCTTAGCACGGACTAGGGGTGGCGGGGAGCTGTTTTTT. This sequence joins TRBV7-2 and TRBJ2-2; 7 bases align to TRBD2. The J segment lost 7 bases and the V segment lost 0 bases, leaving 8 bases of the junction unmatched. This CDR3 spans 16 amino acids. In germline, CDR1 is SGHTA, CDR2 FQGNSA.